This T cell receptor (beta chain) comes out of a study of monozygotic twins with cystic fibrosis. Study-level background: Roughly 3 micrograms of fragmented DNA underwent 15 PCR cycles for library preparation. Whole-study results and caveats: Shared CDR3 numbers were not associated with age, concordance or severity. Clonality was generally low (median about 0.0097), higher in the most severe patients. V usage most resembled the co-twin in 13 of 16 pairs.

Sequencing used immunoSEQ multiplex PCR; TCRdb keeps in-frame clones, though not all of them. Of approximately 33,000 clones listed, over 75% are singletons. The CDR3 totals 13 residues. V was trimmed by 4 bases and J by 6 bases, leaving 10 bases between them. Germline CDR1 is SGHTA and CDR2 is FQGNSA. A word on this clone: The antigen is unknown.

This sequence joins TRBV7-2 and TRBJ1-5; the D gene is possibly TRBD1 (6 bases). The sample taken for sequencing was blood. The sequence was obtained from a girl between 2 and 10 years old with cystic fibrosis. The CDR3 spells CASSSTGSQPQHF. CDR3 coding DNA: TGTGCCAGCAGCTCCACAGGGAGTCAGCCCCAGCATTTT.